Following are 4 T cell receptor beta chains from one sample sequenced in a study of cytomegalovirus exposure and HLA in healthy donors. Primers: 60 Vbeta forward and 13 Jbeta reverse. The repertoire was sequenced with immunoSEQ multiplex PCR; TCRdb's copy has only in-frame clones and lacks some. The sample has 110,000 to 150,000 clones, about 80% seen once. Input material: PBMCs. Receptors were obtained from a woman aged 40 to 50 in good health and CMV-seronegative.

J is TRBJ2-2 and V is TRBV7-3; possibly TRBD2 for D (6 bases). Trimming took 6 bases from V and 4 from J, leaving 18 bases between them. Looked up from germline, CDR1 is SGHTA and CDR2 is FQGTGA. The CDR3 totals 16 residues. CDR3 sequence: CASSLNVAELTGELFF. The DNA of the CDR3 is TGTGCCAGCAGTCTTAACGTAGCGGAACTCACCGGGGAGCTGTTTTTT. Combining the CDR3 with reference TRBV7-3 and TRBJ2-2 gives the whole variable domain GAGVSQTPSNKVTEKGKYVELRCDPISGHTALYWYRQSLGQGPEFLIYFQGTGAADDSGLPNDRFFAVRPEGSVSTLKIQRTERGDSAVYLCASSLNVAELTGELFFGEGSRLTVL.

CDR3 nucleotide sequence: TGTGCCGCCGGGACTAGCGGGAGGGCCAAGTACTTC. It yields the protein CAAGTSGRAKYF. The chain joins TRBV28 to TRBJ2-5; TRBD2 matches at 16 bases. Looked up from germline, CDR1 is MDHEN and CDR2 is SYDVKM. The CDR3 loop spans 12 amino acids. The J segment lost 12 bases and the V segment lost 11 bases, leaving 6 bases of the junction unmatched.

CDR3 protein: CASSLGPPDYNEQFF. In nucleotides, the CDR3 is TGTGCCAGCAGCTTAGGGCCCCCTGACTACAATGAGCAGTTCTTC. The chain links TRBV7-2 to TRBJ2-1; D is unclear. V lost 1 base, J lost 3 bases, and 10 bases lay in between. From germline, CDR1 is SGHTA and CDR2 FQGNSA. The CDR3 is made up of 15 amino acids.

This clone appeared a few times. The rearrangement links TRBV14 to TRBJ2-5; 7 bases are a match to TRBD2. The trim removed 1 base at V and 5 bases at J, leaving 7 bases unmatched. CDR3 length: 15 residues. CDR1 and CDR2 from the germline V gene are SGHDN and FVKESK. The CDR3 DNA is TGTGCCAGCAGCCAAGTACCGGGAGGTGCTGAGACCCAGTACTTC. This encodes CASSQVPGGAETQYF.